The TCR beta chain described here comes from a study of STAT5B mutations in CD4+ large granular lymphocyte leukemia (dated 2022 in TCRdb). The study in broad terms: Among healthy controls, the CDR3 'QG' motif was associated with a particular HLA allele. TCRbeta repertoires of CD4+ T-cell large granular lymphocyte leukemia patients were compared with those of healthy blood donors. Flow cytometry on FACSCanto II or FACSVerse showed that the purified fractions were more than 95% pure among lymphocytes. The investigation overall reported the following: Greater clonality appeared to be present in CD4-sorted patient repertoires than in healthy CD4+ repertoires, and the difference was retained after the putative leukemic clones were removed. The main leukemic clonotypes were found to be private to each patient, although approximately 25% of the main leukemic clonotypes were detected at low frequency in the non-leukemic repertoires of other patients. The data were not HLA-matched, and the higher clonality in CD4+ T-LGLL than in CD8+ T-LGLL could be due to the relatively small sample size.

A single count supports this clone. This clone's antigen is unknown. Base qualities were left out, and no much larger clone turns up one base away. The immunoSEQ assay at survey resolution was applied to genomic DNA for sequencing of TCRbeta rearrangements. The source study handled its data this way. In the TCR sequencing data, the smallest productive clonotype frequency that could be detected was 2.59 x 10-5. Only productive TCRbeta rearrangements, defined as complete and in-frame sequences, were included in the analyses. The clonality of each sample was calculated as Simpson clonality in the immunoSEQ Analyzer version 3.0. Based on frequency, clones were grouped as very rare, small, medium, large (1-20%) or hyperexpanded (>20%). Generation probabilities were estimated with OLGA 1.2.3, V-gene circos plots were made with VDJtools, specificities were looked up in VDJdb, and CDR3 motifs were identified with GLIPH. Sourced from immuneACCESS, this table was stored by TCRdb with only in-frame sequences that have V and J called. A share of the clones is absent; for the studies checked, an unresolved V gene accounts for under half, and the remainder has no known explanation. V and J calls and clone size are those listed in that table; D and trimming were worked out from the DNA. Recorded for this sample are approximately 31,000 clones; roughly 72% of them occurred a single time. The ten largest make up roughly 2% of the sample.

The healthy controls were 37 blood donors, and the buffy coats of these donors were supplied by the Finnish Red Cross blood service. All TCR-sequenced material derived from peripheral blood: patient blood samples and healthy donor buffy coats. Peripheral blood mononuclear cells were isolated by Ficoll-Hypaque gradient centrifugation. For the healthy controls, CD4+ cells were obtained from buffy coats by magnetic purification. The Gentra Puregene Cell and Tissue kit was used to extract genomic DNA, and a Qubit 2.0 fluorometer was used to measure the amount of genomic DNA. The receptor was derived from a human donor in good health. The specimen was CD4+ T cells from blood buffy coats.

The CDR3 is CASSRGVGTDTQYF. The DNA is TGTGCCAGCAGCCGGGGGGTTGGCACAGATACGCAGTATTTT. Here the chain combines TRBV5-4 and TRBJ2-3; the junction holds 7 bases that match TRBD2. The CDR3 sequence holds 14 residues, the cysteine and phenylalanine included. Only CDR3 DNA remains: 42 bases, in frame from the first base. Trimming accounts for 4 bases at V and 1 base at J, while the number of junction bases matched to no gene is 3. The germline V gene encodes CDR1 SGHNT and CDR2 YYREEE (reference sequence).